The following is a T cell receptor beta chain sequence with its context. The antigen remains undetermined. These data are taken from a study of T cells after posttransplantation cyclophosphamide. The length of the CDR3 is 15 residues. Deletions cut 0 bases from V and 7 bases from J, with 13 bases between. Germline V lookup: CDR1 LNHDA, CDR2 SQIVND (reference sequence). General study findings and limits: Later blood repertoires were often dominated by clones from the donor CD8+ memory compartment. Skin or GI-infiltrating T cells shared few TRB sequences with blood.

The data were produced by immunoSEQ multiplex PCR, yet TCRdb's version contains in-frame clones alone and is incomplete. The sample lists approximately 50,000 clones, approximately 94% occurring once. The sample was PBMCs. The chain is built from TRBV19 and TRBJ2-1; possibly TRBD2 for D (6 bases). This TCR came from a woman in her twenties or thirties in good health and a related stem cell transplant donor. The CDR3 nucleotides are TGTGCCAGTAGTATAGATTCACGGGGGAGGAATGAGCAGTTCTTC. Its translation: CASSIDSRGRNEQFF.